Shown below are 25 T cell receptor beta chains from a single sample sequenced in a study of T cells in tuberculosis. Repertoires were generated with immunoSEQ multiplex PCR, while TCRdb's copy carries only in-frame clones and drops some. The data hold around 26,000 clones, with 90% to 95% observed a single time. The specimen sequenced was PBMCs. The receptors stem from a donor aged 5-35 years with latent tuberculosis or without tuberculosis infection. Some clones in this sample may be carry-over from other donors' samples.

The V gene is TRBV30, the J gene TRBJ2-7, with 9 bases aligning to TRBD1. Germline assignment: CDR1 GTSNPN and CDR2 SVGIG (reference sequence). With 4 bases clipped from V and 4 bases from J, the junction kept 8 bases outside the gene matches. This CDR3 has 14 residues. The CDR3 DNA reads TGTGCCTGGAAGACAGGGGGAGTAATTTACGAGCAGTACTTC. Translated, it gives CAWKTGGVIYEQYF.

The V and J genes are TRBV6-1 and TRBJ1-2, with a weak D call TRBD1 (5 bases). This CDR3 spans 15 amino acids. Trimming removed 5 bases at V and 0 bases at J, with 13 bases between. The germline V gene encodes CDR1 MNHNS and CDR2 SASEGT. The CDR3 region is CASSNGGGSNYGYTF. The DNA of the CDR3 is TGTGCCAGCAGTAACGGGGGAGGGTCTAACTATGGCTACACCTTC.

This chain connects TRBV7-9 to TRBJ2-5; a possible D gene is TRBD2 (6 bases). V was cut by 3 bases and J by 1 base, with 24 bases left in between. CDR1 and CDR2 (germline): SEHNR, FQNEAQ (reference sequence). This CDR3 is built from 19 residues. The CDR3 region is CASSFFLLAAGLAQETQYF. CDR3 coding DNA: TGTGCCAGCAGCTTTTTCTTGTTAGCGGCCGGGCTAGCCCAAGAGACCCAGTACTTC.

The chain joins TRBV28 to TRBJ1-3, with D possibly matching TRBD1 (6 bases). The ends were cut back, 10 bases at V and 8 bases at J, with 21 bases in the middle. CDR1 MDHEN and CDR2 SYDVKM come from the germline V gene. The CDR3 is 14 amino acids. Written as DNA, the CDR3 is TGTGCCATCCGAACGCAGGGAGGGGGGGACACCATATATTTT. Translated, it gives CAIRTQGGGDTIYF.

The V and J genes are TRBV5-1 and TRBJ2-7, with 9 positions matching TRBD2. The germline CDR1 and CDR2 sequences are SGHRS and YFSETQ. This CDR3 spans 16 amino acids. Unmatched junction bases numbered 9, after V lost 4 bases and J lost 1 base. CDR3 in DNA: TGCGCCAGCAGCGGGTCCTCGGGACTAGCATCCTACGAGCAGTACTTC. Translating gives CASSGSSGLASYEQYF.

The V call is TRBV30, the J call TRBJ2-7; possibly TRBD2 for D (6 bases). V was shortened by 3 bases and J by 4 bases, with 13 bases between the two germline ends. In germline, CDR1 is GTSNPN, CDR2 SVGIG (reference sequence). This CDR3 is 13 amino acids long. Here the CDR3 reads CAWSLGGRYEQYF. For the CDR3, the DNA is TGTGCCTGGAGCCTCGGGGGTAGGTACGAGCAGTACTTC.

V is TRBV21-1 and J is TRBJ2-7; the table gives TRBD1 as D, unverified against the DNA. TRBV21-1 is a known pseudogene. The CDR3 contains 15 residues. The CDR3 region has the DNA TGTGCCAGCAGCAATGGCCCACAGTACCCCCACGAGCAGTACTTC. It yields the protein CASSNGPQYPHEQYF.

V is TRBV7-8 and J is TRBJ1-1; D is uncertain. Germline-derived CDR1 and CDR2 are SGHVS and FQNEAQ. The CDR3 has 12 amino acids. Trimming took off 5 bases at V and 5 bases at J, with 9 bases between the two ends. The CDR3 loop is CASSPRGTEAFF. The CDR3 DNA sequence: TGTGCCAGCAGCCCGCGCGGAACTGAAGCTTTCTTT.

CDR3 sequence: CASGFMTAGGNTEAFF. CDR3 sequence (DNA): TGTGCTAGTGGTTTTATGACGGCAGGAGGGAACACTGAAGCTTTCTTT. This chain uses TRBV12-5 with TRBJ1-1; D gene ambiguous. Germline CDR1 and CDR2: LGHNT and FRNRAP. There are 16 residues in the CDR3. Trimming took 3 bases from V and 1 from J, leaving 15 bases between them. The full variable domain, its missing parts supplied by reference TRBV12-5 and TRBJ1-1, is DARVTQTPRHKVTEMGQEVTMRCQPILGHNTVFWYRQTMMQGLELLAYFRNRAPLDDSGMPKDRFSAEMPDATLATLKIQPSEPRDSAVYFCASGFMTAGGNTEAFFGQGTRLTVV.

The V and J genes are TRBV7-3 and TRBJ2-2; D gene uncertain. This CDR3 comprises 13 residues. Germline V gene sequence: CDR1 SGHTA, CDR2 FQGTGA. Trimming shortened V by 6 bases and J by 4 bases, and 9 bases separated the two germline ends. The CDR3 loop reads CASSSVLTGELFF. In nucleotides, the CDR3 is TGTGCCAGCAGTTCCGTCCTCACCGGGGAGCTGTTTTTT.

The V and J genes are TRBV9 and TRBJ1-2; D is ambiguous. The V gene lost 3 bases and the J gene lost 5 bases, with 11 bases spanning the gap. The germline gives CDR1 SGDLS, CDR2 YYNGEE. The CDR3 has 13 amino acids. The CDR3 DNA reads TGTGCCAGCAGCGATACAGAGTATTATGGCTACACCTTC. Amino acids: CASSDTEYYGYTF.

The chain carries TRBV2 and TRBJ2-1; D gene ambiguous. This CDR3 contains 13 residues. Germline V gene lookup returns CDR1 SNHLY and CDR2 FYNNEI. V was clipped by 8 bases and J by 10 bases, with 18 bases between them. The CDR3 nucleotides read TGTGCCAGCGGGTCAAGAAACTGGGCGGAGCAGTTCTTC. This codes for CASGSRNWAEQFF.

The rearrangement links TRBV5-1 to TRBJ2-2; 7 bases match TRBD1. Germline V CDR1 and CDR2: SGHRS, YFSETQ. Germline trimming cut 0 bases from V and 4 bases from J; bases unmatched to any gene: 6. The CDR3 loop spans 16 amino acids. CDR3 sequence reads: CASSLVPGGSTGELFF. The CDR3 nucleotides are TGCGCCAGCAGCTTGGTCCCAGGGGGTAGCACCGGGGAGCTGTTTTTT.

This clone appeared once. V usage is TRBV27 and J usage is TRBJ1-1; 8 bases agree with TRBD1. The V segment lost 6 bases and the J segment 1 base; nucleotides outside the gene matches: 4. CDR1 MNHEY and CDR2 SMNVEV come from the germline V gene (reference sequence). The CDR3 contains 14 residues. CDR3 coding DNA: TGTGCCAGCAGGTCACAGGGGGAGAACACTGAAGCTTTCTTT. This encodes CASRSQGENTEAFF.

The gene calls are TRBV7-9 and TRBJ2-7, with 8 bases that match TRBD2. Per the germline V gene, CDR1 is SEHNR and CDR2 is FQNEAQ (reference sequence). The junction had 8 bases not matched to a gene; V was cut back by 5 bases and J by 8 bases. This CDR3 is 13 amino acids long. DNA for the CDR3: TGTGCCAGCAGCGCCGGGACTAGTCACCAGCAGTACTTC. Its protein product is CASSAGTSHQQYF. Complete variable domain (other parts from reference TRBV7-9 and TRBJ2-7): DTGVSQNPRHKITKRGQNVTFRCDPISEHNRLYWYRQTLGQGPEFLTYFQNEAQLEKSRLLSDRFSAERPKGSFSTLEIQRTEQGDSAMYLCASSAGTSHQQYFGPGTRLTVT.

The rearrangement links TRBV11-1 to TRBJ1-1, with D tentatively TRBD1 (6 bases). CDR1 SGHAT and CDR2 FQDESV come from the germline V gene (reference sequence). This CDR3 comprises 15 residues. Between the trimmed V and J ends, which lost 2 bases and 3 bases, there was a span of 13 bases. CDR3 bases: TGTGCCAGCAGCTTACACGGACAGCAGTACACTGAAGCTTTCTTT. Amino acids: CASSLHGQQYTEAFF.

CDR3 residues: CASSVTGGNEQFF. CDR3 in DNA: TGTGCCAGCAGCGTGACAGGGGGTAATGAGCAGTTCTTC. The chain joins TRBV9 to TRBJ2-1; 9 bases line up with TRBD1. Trimming took 2 bases from V and 7 from J; bases not matched to a gene: 1. CDR3 length equals 13 residues. Germline CDR1 reads SGDLS; CDR2 reads YYNGEE.

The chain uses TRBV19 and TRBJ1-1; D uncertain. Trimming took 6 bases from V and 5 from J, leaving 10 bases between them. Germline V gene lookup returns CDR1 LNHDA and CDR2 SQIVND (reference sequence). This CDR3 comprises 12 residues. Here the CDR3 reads CASRVRGTEAFF. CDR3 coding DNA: TGTGCCAGTAGGGTACGAGGGACTGAAGCTTTCTTT.

CDR3 in amino acids: CASSLTGETEAFF. CDR3 coding DNA: TGTGCCAGCAGTCTCACAGGGGAGACTGAAGCTTTCTTT. The chain links TRBV27 to TRBJ1-1; TRBD1 aligns across 7 bases. This CDR3 region has 13 residues. Germline lookup yields CDR1 MNHEY and CDR2 SMNVEV (reference sequence). Germline trimming cut 5 bases from V and 5 bases from J; bases unmatched to any gene: 5.

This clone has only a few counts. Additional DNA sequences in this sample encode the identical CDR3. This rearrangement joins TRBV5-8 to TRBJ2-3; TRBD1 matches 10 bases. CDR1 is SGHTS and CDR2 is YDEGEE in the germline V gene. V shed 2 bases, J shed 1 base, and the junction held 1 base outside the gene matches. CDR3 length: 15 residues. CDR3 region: CASSLGQGGTDTQYF. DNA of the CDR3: TGTGCCAGCAGCTTAGGACAGGGGGGCACAGATACGCAGTATTTT.

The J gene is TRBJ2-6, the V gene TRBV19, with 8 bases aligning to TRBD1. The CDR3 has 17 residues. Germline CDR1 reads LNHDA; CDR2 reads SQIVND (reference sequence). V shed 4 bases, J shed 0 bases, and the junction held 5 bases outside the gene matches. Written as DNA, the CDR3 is TGTGCCAGTAGTACCCGGACAGGGACCTCTGGGGCCAACGTCCTGACTTTC. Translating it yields CASSTRTGTSGANVLTF.

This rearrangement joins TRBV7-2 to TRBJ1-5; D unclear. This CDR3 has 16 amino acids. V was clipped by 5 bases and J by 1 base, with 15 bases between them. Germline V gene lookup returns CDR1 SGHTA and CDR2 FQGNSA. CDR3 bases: TGTGCCAGCAGCCCCCTGGGAGGGATCAGCAATCAGCCCCAGCATTTT. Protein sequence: CASSPLGGISNQPQHF.

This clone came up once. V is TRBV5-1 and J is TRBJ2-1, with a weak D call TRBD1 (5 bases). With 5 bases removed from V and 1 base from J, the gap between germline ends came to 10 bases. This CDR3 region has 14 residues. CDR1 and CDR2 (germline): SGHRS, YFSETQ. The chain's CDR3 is CASRETASYNEQFF. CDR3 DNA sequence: TGCGCCAGCAGGGAGACAGCTTCCTACAATGAGCAGTTCTTC.

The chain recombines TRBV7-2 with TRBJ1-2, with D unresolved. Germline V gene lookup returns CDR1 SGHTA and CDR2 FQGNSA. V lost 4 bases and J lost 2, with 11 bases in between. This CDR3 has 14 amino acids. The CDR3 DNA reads TGTGCCAGCAGCTGGGGAGGAGGGAACTATGGCTACACCTTC. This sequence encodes CASSWGGGNYGYTF.

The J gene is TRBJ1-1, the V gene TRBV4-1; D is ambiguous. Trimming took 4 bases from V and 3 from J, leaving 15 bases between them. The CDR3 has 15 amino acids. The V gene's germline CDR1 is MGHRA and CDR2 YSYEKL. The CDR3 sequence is CASSRGPAGDTEAFF. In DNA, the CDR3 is TGCGCCAGCAGCCGCGGACCTGCCGGGGACACTGAAGCTTTCTTT.